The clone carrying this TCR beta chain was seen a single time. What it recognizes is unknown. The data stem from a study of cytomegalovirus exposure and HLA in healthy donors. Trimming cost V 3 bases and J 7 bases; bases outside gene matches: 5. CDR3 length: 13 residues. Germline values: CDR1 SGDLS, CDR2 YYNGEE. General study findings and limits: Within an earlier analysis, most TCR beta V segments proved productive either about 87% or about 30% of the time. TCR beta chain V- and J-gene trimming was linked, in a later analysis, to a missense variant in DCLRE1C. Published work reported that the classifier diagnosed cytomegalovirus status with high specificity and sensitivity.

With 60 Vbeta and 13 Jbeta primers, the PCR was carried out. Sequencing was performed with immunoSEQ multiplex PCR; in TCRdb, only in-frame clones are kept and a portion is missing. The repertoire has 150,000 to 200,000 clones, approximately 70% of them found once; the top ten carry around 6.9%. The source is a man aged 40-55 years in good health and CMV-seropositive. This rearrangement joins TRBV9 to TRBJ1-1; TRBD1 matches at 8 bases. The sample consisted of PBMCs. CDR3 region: CASSARGLGEAFF. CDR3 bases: TGTGCCAGCAGCGCCAGGGGGCTCGGTGAAGCTTTCTTT.